The 25 T cell receptor beta chains listed next were all sequenced from one sample in a study of cytomegalovirus exposure and HLA in healthy donors (dated by TCRdb to the late 2010s). Libraries came from the immunoSEQ multiplex PCR assay. This is the immuneACCESS table as TCRdb keeps it, with only in-frame sequences that have V and J called. A part of the clones is gone; compared with another copy, unresolved V genes explain less than half, and the rest is unexplained. The sample contains some 350,000 clones, 75% to 90% of them found a single time. The ten largest clones add up to roughly 1.2% of the sample. The sequencing sample was made of PBMCs. Every receptor here comes from a woman in her 30s in good health and CMV-seropositive.

The gene calls are TRBV4-3 and TRBJ2-1; a possible D gene is TRBD2 (6 bases). The germline CDR1 and CDR2 sequences are LGHNA and YSLEER. The V end lost 0 bases, the J end lost 5 bases, and 11 bases lay between the germline ends. The length of the CDR3 is 15 residues. CDR3 region: CASSQDLAGNNEQFF. DNA for the CDR3: TGCGCCAGCAGCCAAGATCTTGCGGGGAACAATGAGCAGTTCTTC.

In its sample, this clone was seen once. This chain uses TRBV27 with TRBJ2-2, with 7 bases fitting TRBD2. The CDR3 runs to 16 residues. CDR1 is MNHEY, CDR2 SMNVEV, per germline (reference sequence). Losses at the gene ends were 7 bases for V and 4 bases for J; bases not matched to a gene: 12. CDR3 loop: CASTPLGRESTGELFF. CDR3 nucleotide sequence: TGTGCCAGCACGCCTCTCGGGCGGGAGAGCACCGGGGAGCTGTTTTTT.

The CDR3 DNA sequence: TGTGCCAGCAGTGAAGAGGGATCTTTCGGAACTGAAGCTTTCTTT. Translating it yields CASSEEGSFGTEAFF. J is TRBJ1-1 and V is TRBV6-1, with unresolved D. Germline CDR1 reads MNHNS; CDR2 reads SASEGT. This CDR3 has 15 residues. Between the trimmed V and J ends, which lost 1 base and 5 bases, there was a span of 14 bases.

This chain links TRBV6-5 with TRBJ2-7; D is perhaps TRBD2 (5 bases). The V end was cut by 2 bases, the J end by 7 bases, with 18 bases between. The CDR3 runs to 15 residues. Germline V gene data show CDR1 as MNHEY and CDR2 as SVGAGI. CDR3 protein: CASSYVPGLVREQYF. The CDR3 DNA is TGTGCCAGCAGTTACGTGCCCGGACTGGTTCGGGAGCAGTACTTC.

The chain couples TRBV29-1 to TRBJ1-4; TRBD1 might be the D (5 bases). V was trimmed by 1 base and J by 8 bases, leaving 8 bases between them. Germline CDR1 SQVTM, CDR2 ANQGSEA. CDR3 length equals 12 residues. CDR3: CSVEVRGEKLFF. CDR3 nucleotides: TGCAGCGTTGAAGTCCGGGGGGAAAAACTGTTTTTT.

The chain joins TRBV6-1 to TRBJ1-5; D is undetermined. Germline values: CDR1 MNHNS, CDR2 SASEGT. V was trimmed by 2 bases and J by 11 bases, leaving 16 bases between them. The CDR3 has 14 residues. CDR3 loop: CASSELGRTESQHF. The CDR3 nucleotides are TGTGCCAGCAGTGAATTAGGCAGGACGGAATCCCAGCATTTT.

DNA for the CDR3: TGCGCCAGCAGCGTAGGGGACAGGGATGCCACTGAAGCTTTCTTT. It codes for CASSVGDRDATEAFF. The chain employs TRBV5-1 and TRBJ1-1, with TRBD1 identical over 9 bases. The CDR3 consists of 15 residues. The germline gives CDR1 SGHRS, CDR2 YFSETQ. V shed 4 bases and J 4 bases; nucleotides not matched to a gene: 8.

This clone was seen just once. The CDR3 DNA reads as TGTGCTAGTGGTTTCCCTCTTCACTACGAGCAGTACTTC. Translated: CASGFPLHYEQYF. This chain connects TRBV12-5 to TRBJ2-7; D unresolved. CDR3 length: 13 residues. The V gene lost 3 bases and the J gene lost 3 bases, with 9 bases spanning the gap. Germline V gives CDR1 LGHNT, CDR2 FRNRAP.

V gene TRBV21-1 combines with J gene TRBJ1-6. TRBV21-1 is a pseudogene segment. The CDR3 loop spans 19 amino acids. In DNA, the CDR3 is TGTGCCAGCAGCAAAGATCGCTCGGGCGCCGAAGACTATAATTCACCCCTCCACTTT. Amino acids: CASSKDRSGAEDYNSPLHF.

This clone was recorded only once. V usage is TRBV30 and J usage is TRBJ2-7; 7 positions agree with TRBD1. V shed 2 bases, J shed 6 bases, and the junction held 7 bases outside the gene matches. Germline CDR1 is GTSNPN and CDR2 is SVGIG (reference sequence). The CDR3 has 13 amino acids. CDR3 residues: CAWSNHRGSEQYF. The CDR3 DNA reads as TGTGCCTGGAGTAACCACAGGGGCTCCGAGCAGTACTTC. Full variable domain (missing parts from reference TRBV30 and TRBJ2-7): SQTIHQWPATLVQPVGSPLSLECTVEGTSNPNLYWYRQAAGRGLQLLFYSVGIGQISSEVPQNLSASRPQDRQFILSSKKLLLSDSGFYLCAWSNHRGSEQYFGPGTRLTVT.

The V call is TRBV7-8, the J call TRBJ1-1; D gene uncertain. Germline CDR1 is SGHVS and CDR2 is FQNEAQ. Trimming removed 1 base from V and 8 bases from J, with 5 bases in between. This CDR3 region has 11 residues. The CDR3 nucleotides are TGTGCCAGCAGCTTAGTAGGAGAAGCTTTCTTT. This translates into CASSLVGEAFF.

The chain uses TRBV30 and TRBJ1-6; 8 bases fit TRBD1. CDR3 length: 16 amino acids. Germline lookup yields CDR1 GTSNPN and CDR2 SVGIG (reference sequence). Trimming took 6 bases from V and 1 from J; bases not matched to a gene: 8. The CDR3 here is CACSTGAPSYNSPLHF. CDR3 in DNA: TGTGCCTGCTCGACAGGGGCCCCTTCCTATAATTCACCCCTCCACTTT.

This rearrangement joins TRBV30 to TRBJ1-1; D might be TRBD1 (5 bases). V gave up 2 bases and J gave up 3 bases, with 10 bases separating them. Germline V gene sequence: CDR1 GTSNPN, CDR2 SVGIG (reference sequence). This CDR3 region has 13 residues. CDR3 loop: CAWSPDKYTEAFF. The CDR3 DNA is TGTGCCTGGAGTCCGGACAAATACACTGAAGCTTTCTTT.

This chain joins TRBV15 and TRBJ2-2; D remains ambiguous. This CDR3 has 15 residues. Germline loops: CDR1 LNHNV, CDR2 YYDKDF (reference sequence). V gave up 3 bases and J gave up 0 bases, with 8 bases separating them. CDR3 amino acids: CATSRGGPNTGELFF. DNA of the CDR3: TGTGCCACCAGCAGGGGCGGCCCGAACACCGGGGAGCTGTTTTTT.

This chain uses TRBV2 with TRBJ2-7, with unresolved D. Germline loops: CDR1 SNHLY, CDR2 FYNNEI. The CDR3 runs 12 residues. V was clipped by 7 bases and J by 6 bases, with 13 bases between them. This CDR3 is CASTPLVGEQYF. CDR3 nucleotides: TGTGCCAGCACCCCCTTAGTGGGCGAGCAGTACTTC.

This clone was picked up one time. The rearrangement uses TRBV27 and TRBJ2-3; no reliable D call. The length of the CDR3 is 16 residues. The germline gives CDR1 MNHEY, CDR2 SMNVEV (reference sequence). V gave up 5 bases and J gave up 3 bases, with 18 bases separating them. The CDR3 protein is CASSPWTAIGTDTQYF. CDR3 nucleotide sequence: TGTGCCAGCAGTCCTTGGACCGCGATCGGTACAGATACGCAGTATTTT.

This clone appeared once. The V call is TRBV4-3, the J call TRBJ2-7, with 7 bases lining up with TRBD1. The CDR3 is 19 residues long. V lost 0 bases and J lost 3; bases outside the gene matches: 17. Germline V gives CDR1 LGHNA, CDR2 YSLEER. CDR3 sequence (DNA): TGCGCCAGCAGCCAAGATCTCGGACAGGTCCCTTCGACGGACTACGAGCAGTACTTC. It is translated as CASSQDLGQVPSTDYEQYF.

V is TRBV6-5 and J is TRBJ1-1; D unclear. CDR1 MNHEY and CDR2 SVGAGI come from the germline V gene. The CDR3 spans 13 residues. V gave up 4 bases and J gave up 1 base, with 7 bases separating them. Here the CDR3 DNA reads TGTGCCAGCAGTTTGGCCCCGAACACTGAAGCTTTCTTT. This sequence encodes CASSLAPNTEAFF.

Comments on this clone: This sample includes further DNA sequences coding for the same CDR3. V usage is TRBV6-5 and J usage is TRBJ2-1, with D maybe TRBD2 (6 bases). With 5 bases removed from V and 0 bases from J, the gap between germline ends came to 11 bases. The germline CDR1 and CDR2 sequences are MNHEY and SVGAGI. This CDR3 has 15 residues. The CDR3 is CASSLSGRSYNEQFF. The CDR3 nucleotides are TGTGCCAGCAGTCTAAGCGGGCGCTCCTACAATGAGCAGTTCTTC.

J is TRBJ2-2 and V is TRBV18; the D gene is possibly TRBD2 (6 bases). In germline, CDR1 is KGHSH, CDR2 LQKENI. V was clipped by 2 bases and J by 0 bases, with 10 bases between them. This CDR3 comprises 16 residues. CDR3 nucleotide sequence: TGTGCCAGCTCACCAAAACTAGCCGCGAACACCGGGGAGCTGTTTTTT. Its protein is CASSPKLAANTGELFF.

The rearrangement uses TRBV4-3 and TRBJ1-1; the D is unclear. The CDR3 is 13 residues long. Germline CDR1 and CDR2: LGHNA and YSLEER. Trimming stripped 2 bases from V and 1 base from J, with 5 bases between. Written as DNA, the CDR3 is TGCGCCAGCAGCCAAACAGCGAACACTGAAGCTTTCTTT. It translates to CASSQTANTEAFF.

The chain employs TRBV7-6 and TRBJ2-2; D is tentatively TRBD1 or TRBD2 (6 bases each). CDR1 and CDR2 (germline): SGHVS, FNYEAQ. V was shortened by 0 bases and J by 8 bases, with 10 bases between the two germline ends. The CDR3 spans 14 residues. This CDR3 is CASSLAGGGGELFF. The CDR3 coding sequence is TGTGCCAGCAGCTTAGCGGGGGGCGGAGGGGAGCTGTTTTTT.

CDR3 sequence (DNA): TGCAGCGTTGTGCGAGGCTGGGAAGGGGCGGACTATGGCTACACCTTC. Protein product: CSVVRGWEGADYGYTF. V is TRBV29-1 and J is TRBJ1-2, with a possible D match to TRBD1 (5 bases). The CDR3 loop spans 16 amino acids. Germline V gene sequence: CDR1 SQVTM, CDR2 ANQGSEA. V shed 4 bases and J shed 3 bases, with 21 bases lying between them.

J is TRBJ2-5 and V is TRBV15, with 8 bases fitting TRBD1. J lost 1 base, V lost 1 base, and 11 bases had no gene match. CDR3 length: 18 residues. The germline gives CDR1 LNHNV, CDR2 YYDKDF (reference sequence). The CDR3 region has the DNA TGTGCCACCAGCAGAGCTCGGAAAGACAGGGGTCTCCAAGAGACCCAGTACTTC. Protein product: CATSRARKDRGLQETQYF.

V gene TRBV10-1 combines with J gene TRBJ2-1, with TRBD2 matching over 11 bases. The germline V gene encodes CDR1 WNHNN and CDR2 SYGVQD (reference sequence). This CDR3 comprises 17 residues. The junction had 7 bases not matched to a gene; V was cut back by 6 bases and J by 0 bases. The CDR3 DNA is TGCGCCAGCAGCGAGGGGACTAGCGGCAGCTCCTACAATGAGCAGTTCTTC. It translates to CASSEGTSGSSYNEQFF.